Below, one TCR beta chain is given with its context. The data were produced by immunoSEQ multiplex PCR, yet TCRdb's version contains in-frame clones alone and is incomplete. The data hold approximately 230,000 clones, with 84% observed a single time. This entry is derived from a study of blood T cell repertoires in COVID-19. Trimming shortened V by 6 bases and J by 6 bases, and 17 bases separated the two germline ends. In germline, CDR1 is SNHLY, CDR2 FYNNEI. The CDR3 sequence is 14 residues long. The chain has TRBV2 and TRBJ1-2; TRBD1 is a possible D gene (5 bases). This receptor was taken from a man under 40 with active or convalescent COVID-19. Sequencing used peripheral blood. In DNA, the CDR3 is TGTGCCAGCAGAGCGGGGCGGGGTCCGGATGGCTACACCTTC. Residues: CASRAGRGPDGYTF.